The clone carrying this T cell receptor beta chain was seen more than once but under ten times. The antigen is not known. This record belongs to a study of blood T cells in healthy people across ages. Findings and limits, study-wide: Possibly, changes in expanded clonotypes were confounded because donor CMV status was unknown.

Using a J-beta primer mix together with a sample-barcoded 5' primer, a second PCR was run for 7 to 11 cycles. Every cDNA was tagged by a template-switch adaptor with 12 random nucleotides. Every sample produced at least 2.5 million CDR3-containing paired-end reads. Each CDR3 protein is one row after TCRdb ran MiXCR on the 5' RACE reads. Of 700,000 to 850,000 distinct CDR3 sequences detected, 50% to 65% appear once; the ten largest clones hold approximately 40%. Germline V gives CDR1 SGDLS, CDR2 YYNGEE. V lost 4 bases and J lost 8, with 19 bases in between. The CDR3 consists of 15 residues. J is TRBJ2-1 and V is TRBV9; D possibly matches TRBD1 or TRBD2 (5 bases each). The sequenced sample consisted of blood. The source is an older man in good health. The CDR3 coding sequence is TGTGCCAGCAGCCCCCGAGGGGAGCCGGATGATGAGCAGTTCTTC. Its protein product is CASSPRGEPDDEQFF.